Below are 5 T cell receptor beta chains sequenced from a single sample in a study of blood T cell repertoires in COVID-19. Clones were read by immunoSEQ multiplex PCR, and TCRdb kept only the in-frame ones, dropping some. There are roughly 190,000 clones in the sample; roughly 85% occur only once, and 20% to 25% lies in the top ten. The sequenced sample was peripheral blood. The receptor set was obtained from a man in his fifties or sixties with active or convalescent COVID-19.

The rearrangement joins TRBV5-5 to TRBJ1-4; 9 nucleotides agree with TRBD1. V lost 4 bases and J lost 8; bases outside the gene matches: 9. The germline V gene encodes CDR1 SGHKS and CDR2 YYEKEE (reference sequence). This CDR3 comprises 15 residues. CDR3 nucleotide sequence: TGTGCCAGCAGCGCTCCACAGGGGGCGAGGGAAAAACTGTTTTTT. It codes for CASSAPQGAREKLFF.

The sample holds a few counts of this clone. The V call is TRBV24-1, the J call TRBJ2-5, with 8 bases fitting TRBD1. This CDR3 has 17 residues. Germline assignment: CDR1 KGHDR and CDR2 SFDVKD. V shed 7 bases, J shed 1 base, and the junction held 13 bases outside the gene matches. CDR3 sequence reads: CATSNGLGQGRQETQYF. CDR3 in DNA: TGTGCCACCAGCAACGGCCTCGGACAGGGACGCCAAGAGACCCAGTACTTC.

The chain employs TRBV7-9 and TRBJ2-7; 7 bases are shared with TRBD1. This CDR3 comprises 16 residues. J gave up 1 base and V 5 bases, and 11 bases lay outside the gene matches. CDR1 SEHNR and CDR2 FQNEAQ come from the germline V gene (reference sequence). CDR3 in amino acids: CASSMTSGTASYEQYF. The DNA for the CDR3 is TGTGCCAGCAGCATGACTTCCGGGACAGCATCCTACGAGCAGTACTTC. Full variable domain (rest looked up from reference TRBV7-9 and TRBJ2-7): DTGVSQNPRHKITKRGQNVTFRCDPISEHNRLYWYRQTLGQGPEFLTYFQNEAQLEKSRLLSDRFSAERPKGSFSTLEIQRTEQGDSAMYLCASSMTSGTASYEQYFGPGTRLTVT.

The V and J genes are TRBV5-1 and TRBJ1-1; D not certain. The V gene's germline CDR1 is SGHRS and CDR2 YFSETQ. The length of the CDR3 is 14 residues. Between the trimmed V and J ends, which lost 0 bases and 2 bases, there was a span of 8 bases. CDR3 residues: CASSLVTHNTEAFF. The CDR3 region has the DNA TGCGCCAGCAGCTTGGTAACACATAACACTGAAGCTTTCTTT. The full variable domain, completed using reference TRBV5-1 and TRBJ1-1, is KAGVTQTPRYLIKTRGQQVTLSCSPISGHRSVSWYQQTPGQGLQFLFEYFSETQRNKGNFPGRFSGRQFSNSRSEMNVSTLELGDSALYLCASSLVTHNTEAFFGQGTRLTVV.

V gene TRBV24-1 combines with J gene TRBJ1-3; D gene unclear. Trimming took 4 bases from V and 0 from J, leaving 9 bases between them. This CDR3 has 15 residues. Germline CDR1 KGHDR, CDR2 SFDVKD. The CDR3 here is CATSDPRSSGNTIYF. The CDR3 bases are TGTGCCACCAGTGACCCCCGTAGCTCTGGAAACACCATATATTTT.